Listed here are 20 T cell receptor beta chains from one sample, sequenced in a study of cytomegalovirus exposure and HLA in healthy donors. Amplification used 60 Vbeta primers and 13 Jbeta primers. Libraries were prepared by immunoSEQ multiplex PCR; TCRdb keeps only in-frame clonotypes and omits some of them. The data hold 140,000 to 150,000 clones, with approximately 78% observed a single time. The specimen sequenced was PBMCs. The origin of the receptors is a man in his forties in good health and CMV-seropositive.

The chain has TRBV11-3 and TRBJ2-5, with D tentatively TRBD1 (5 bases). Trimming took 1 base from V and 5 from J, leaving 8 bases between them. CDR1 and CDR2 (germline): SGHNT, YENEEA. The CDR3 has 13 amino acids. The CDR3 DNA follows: TGTGCCAGCAGCTTAGTAGGGGCGGAGACCCAGTACTTC. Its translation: CASSLVGAETQYF.

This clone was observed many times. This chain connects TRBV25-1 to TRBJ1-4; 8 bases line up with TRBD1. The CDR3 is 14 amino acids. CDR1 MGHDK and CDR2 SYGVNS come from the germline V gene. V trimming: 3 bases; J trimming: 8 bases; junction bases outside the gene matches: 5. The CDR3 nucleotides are TGTGCCAGCAGTGACGGACAGGGCGGGGAAAAACTGTTTTTT. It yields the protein CASSDGQGGEKLFF.

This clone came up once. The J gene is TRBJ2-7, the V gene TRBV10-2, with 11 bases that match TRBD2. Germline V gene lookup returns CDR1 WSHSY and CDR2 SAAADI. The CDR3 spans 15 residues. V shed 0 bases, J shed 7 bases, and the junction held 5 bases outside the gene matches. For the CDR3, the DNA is TGCGCCAGCAGTGAGTCTACTAGCGGGAGTAAAGAGCAGTACTTC. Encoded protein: CASSESTSGSKEQYF.

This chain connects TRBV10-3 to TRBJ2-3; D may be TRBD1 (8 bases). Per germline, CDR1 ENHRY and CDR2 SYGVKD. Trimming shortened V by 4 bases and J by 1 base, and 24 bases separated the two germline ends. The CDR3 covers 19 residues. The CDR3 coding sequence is TGTGCCATCAGTGGGGGGGGACAGGACCTAGACACCGGCACAGATACGCAGTATTTT. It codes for CAISGGGQDLDTGTDTQYF.

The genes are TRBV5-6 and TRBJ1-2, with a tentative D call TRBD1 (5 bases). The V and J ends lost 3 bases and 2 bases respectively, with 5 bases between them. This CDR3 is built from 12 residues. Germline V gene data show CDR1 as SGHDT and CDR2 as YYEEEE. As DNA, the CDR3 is TGTGCCAGCAGCTCAGGGAACTATGGCTACACCTTC. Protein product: CASSSGNYGYTF.

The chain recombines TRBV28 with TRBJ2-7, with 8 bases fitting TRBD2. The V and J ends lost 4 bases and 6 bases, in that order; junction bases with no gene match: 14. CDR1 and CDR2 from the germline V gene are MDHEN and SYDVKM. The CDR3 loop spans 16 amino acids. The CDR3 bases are TGTGCCAGCAGTTCCCTCTCAGCGGGAGAGTTGGCCGAGCAGTACTTC. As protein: CASSSLSAGELAEQYF.

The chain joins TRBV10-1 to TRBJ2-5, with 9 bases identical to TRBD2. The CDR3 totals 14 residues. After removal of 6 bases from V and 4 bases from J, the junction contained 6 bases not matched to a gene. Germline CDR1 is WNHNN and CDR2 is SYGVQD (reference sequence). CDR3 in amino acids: CASSLAGMGETQYF. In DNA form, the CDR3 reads TGCGCCAGCAGCCTAGCGGGAATGGGAGAGACCCAGTACTTC.

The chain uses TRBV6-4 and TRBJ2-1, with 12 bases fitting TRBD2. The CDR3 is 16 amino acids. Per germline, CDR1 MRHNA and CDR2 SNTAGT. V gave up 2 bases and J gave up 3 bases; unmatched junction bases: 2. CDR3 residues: CASSDETSGSYNEQFF. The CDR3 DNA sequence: TGTGCCAGCAGTGACGAGACTAGCGGGAGCTACAATGAGCAGTTCTTC.

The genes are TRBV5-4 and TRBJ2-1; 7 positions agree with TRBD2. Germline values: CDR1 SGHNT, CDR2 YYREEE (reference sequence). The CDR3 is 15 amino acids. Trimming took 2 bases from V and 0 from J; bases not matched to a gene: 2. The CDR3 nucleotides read TGTGCCAGCAGCTTAGCGGGAAGCTCCTACAATGAGCAGTTCTTC. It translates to CASSLAGSSYNEQFF.

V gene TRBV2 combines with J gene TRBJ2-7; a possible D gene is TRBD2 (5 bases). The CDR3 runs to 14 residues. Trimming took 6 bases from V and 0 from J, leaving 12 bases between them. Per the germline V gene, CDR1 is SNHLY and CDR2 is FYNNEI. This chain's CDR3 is CASRVEGISYEQYF. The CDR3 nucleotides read TGTGCCAGCAGGGTAGAGGGAATCTCCTACGAGCAGTACTTC.

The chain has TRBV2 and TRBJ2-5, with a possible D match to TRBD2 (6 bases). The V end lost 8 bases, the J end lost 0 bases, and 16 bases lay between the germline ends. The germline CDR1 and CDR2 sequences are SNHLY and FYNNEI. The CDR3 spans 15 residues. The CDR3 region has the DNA TGTGCCAGCTCTTGGGCGGGGTCGTACCAAGAGACCCAGTACTTC. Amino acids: CASSWAGSYQETQYF. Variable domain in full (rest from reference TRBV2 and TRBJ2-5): EPEVTQTPSHQVTQMGQEVILRCVPISNHLYFYWYRQILGQKVEFLVSFYNNEISEKSEIFDDQFSVERPDGSNFTLKIRSTKLEDSAMYFCASSWAGSYQETQYFGPGTRLLVL.

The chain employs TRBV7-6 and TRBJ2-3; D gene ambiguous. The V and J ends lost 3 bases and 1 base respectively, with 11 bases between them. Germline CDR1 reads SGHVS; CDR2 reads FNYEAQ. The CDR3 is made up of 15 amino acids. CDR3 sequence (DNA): TGTGCCAGCAGCTTTAGGCGGAGTCGCACAGATACGCAGTATTTT. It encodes CASSFRRSRTDTQYF.

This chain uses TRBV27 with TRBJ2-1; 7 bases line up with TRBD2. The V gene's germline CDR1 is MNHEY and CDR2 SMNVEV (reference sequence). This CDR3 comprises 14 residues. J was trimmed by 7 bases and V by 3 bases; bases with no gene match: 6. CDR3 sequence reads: CASSFGDGGNEQFF. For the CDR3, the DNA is TGTGCCAGCAGTTTTGGCGACGGGGGGAATGAGCAGTTCTTC.

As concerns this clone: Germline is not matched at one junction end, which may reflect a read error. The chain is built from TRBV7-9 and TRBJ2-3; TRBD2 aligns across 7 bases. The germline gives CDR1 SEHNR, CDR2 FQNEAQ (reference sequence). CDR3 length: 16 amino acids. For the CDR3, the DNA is TGTTCCAGCAGCTTAGACCAGGGAGGGACCCCAGATACGCAGTATTTT. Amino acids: CSSSLDQGGTPDTQYF.

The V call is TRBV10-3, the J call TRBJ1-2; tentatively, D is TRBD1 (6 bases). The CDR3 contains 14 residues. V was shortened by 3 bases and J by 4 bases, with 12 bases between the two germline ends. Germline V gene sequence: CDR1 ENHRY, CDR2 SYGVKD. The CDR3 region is CAISEQGLGYGYTF. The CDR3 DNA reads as TGTGCCATCAGTGAACAGGGCCTCGGCTATGGCTACACCTTC.

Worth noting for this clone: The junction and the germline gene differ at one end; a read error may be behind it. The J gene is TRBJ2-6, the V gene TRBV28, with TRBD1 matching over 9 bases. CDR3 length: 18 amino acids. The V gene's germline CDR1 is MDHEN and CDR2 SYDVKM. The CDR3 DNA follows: TGTGCCAGCAGTCCCAGCCTGACAGGGGGGACTGGAGCCAACGTCCTGACTTTC. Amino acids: CASSPSLTGGTGANVLTF.

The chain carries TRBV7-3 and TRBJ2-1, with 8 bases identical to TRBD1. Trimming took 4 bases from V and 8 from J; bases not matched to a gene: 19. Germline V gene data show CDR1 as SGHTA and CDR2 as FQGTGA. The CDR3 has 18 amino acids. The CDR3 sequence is CASSSLYPGQGGDDEQFF. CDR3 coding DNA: TGTGCCAGCAGCTCTTTATACCCAGGACAGGGTGGGGACGATGAGCAGTTCTTC.

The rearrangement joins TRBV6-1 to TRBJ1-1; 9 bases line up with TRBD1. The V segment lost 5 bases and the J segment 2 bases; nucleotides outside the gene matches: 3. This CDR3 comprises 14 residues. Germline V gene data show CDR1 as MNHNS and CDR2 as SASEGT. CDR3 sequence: CASSRDRANTEAFF. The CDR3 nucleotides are TGTGCCAGCAGTCGGGACAGGGCTAACACTGAAGCTTTCTTT.

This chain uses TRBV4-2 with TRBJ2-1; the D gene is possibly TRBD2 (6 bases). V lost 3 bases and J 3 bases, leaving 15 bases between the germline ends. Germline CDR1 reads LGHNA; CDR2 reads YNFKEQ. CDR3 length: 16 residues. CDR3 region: CASSHLSGTLYNEQFF. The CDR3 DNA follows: TGTGCCAGCAGCCATCTCTCCGGGACTCTCTACAATGAGCAGTTCTTC.

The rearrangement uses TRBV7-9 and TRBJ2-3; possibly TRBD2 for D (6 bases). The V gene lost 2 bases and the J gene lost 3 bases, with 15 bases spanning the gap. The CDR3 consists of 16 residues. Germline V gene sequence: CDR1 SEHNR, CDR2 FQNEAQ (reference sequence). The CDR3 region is CASSLIGQGGTDTQYF. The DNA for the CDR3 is TGTGCCAGCAGCTTAATCGGTCAGGGAGGAACAGATACGCAGTATTTT.